The 2 T cell receptor beta chains below all came from one sample that was sequenced in a study of CD8+CD57+ T cells in acquired aplastic anemia. Both TCR beta VDJ combination and CDR3 sequence profiling were carried out. Genomic DNA was the template for this profiling. Each CDR3 protein is one row after TCRdb ran MiXCR on the reads. Seen here are under 200,000 distinct CDR3 sequences, approximately 40% observed once, and the top ten hold 0.9% to 1.2%. The sequenced sample was sorted CD4+, CD8+, or CD8+CD57+ T cells (not recorded which) from PBMCs. The receptors originated from a human donor in good health.

This clonotype is a singleton in its sample. This chain connects TRBV20-1 to TRBJ1-2; D is uncertain. Germline V lookup: CDR1 DFQATT, CDR2 SNEGSKA (reference sequence). The CDR3 loop spans 13 amino acids. Trimming removed 6 bases at V and 0 bases at J, with 11 bases between. CDR3 sequence: CSAQTIPNYGYTF. The CDR3 bases are TGCAGTGCCCAAACTATACCTAACTATGGCTACACCTTC.

This clonotype appeared many times. The chain couples TRBV20-1 to TRBJ2-1; D is uncertain. Trimming cost V 3 bases and J 7 bases, with 10 bases left between them. From germline, CDR1 is DFQATT and CDR2 SNEGSKA (reference sequence). This CDR3 is built from 12 residues. CDR3 loop: CSASLVDNEQFF. CDR3 nucleotides: TGCAGTGCTAGTTTGGTGGATAATGAGCAGTTCTTC.